These 21 T cell receptor beta chains were sequenced from one sample in a study of spatial heterogeneity in lung cancer. TCRdb re-called the 5' RACE reads with MiXCR, one entry per CDR3 protein. The table lists 15,000 or so distinct CDR3 sequences, roughly 6.5% of them singletons. Time point reported: blood at routine non-recurrence follow-up after resection. Source: PBMCs, taken at follow-up. These receptors all stem from a male donor with early-stage non-small cell lung cancer.

This clonotype was picked up many times. The chain couples TRBV10-3 to TRBJ2-2; maybe TRBD1 (7 bases). The CDR3 is 15 residues long. The germline CDR1 and CDR2 sequences are ENHRY and SYGVKD. Between the trimmed V and J ends, which lost 8 bases and 0 bases, there was a span of 13 bases. This CDR3 is CAIQGGASNTGELFF. Here the CDR3 DNA reads TGTGCCATCCAGGGGGGCGCCTCGAACACCGGGGAGCTGTTTTTT.

This clonotype was counted many times. V and J are TRBV5-1 and TRBJ2-5; D is unclear. The CDR3 runs 14 residues. Germline lookup yields CDR1 SGHRS and CDR2 YFSETQ. V was clipped by 0 bases and J by 0 bases, with 6 bases between them. The CDR3 loop reads CASSLAANQETQYF. The CDR3 DNA reads as TGCGCCAGCAGCTTGGCGGCCAACCAAGAGACCCAGTACTTC.

This clonotype showed up many times. V and J are TRBV28 and TRBJ2-5; D is unresolved. Trimming cost V 4 bases and J 1 base, with 19 bases left between them. Germline CDR1 and CDR2: MDHEN and SYDVKM. The CDR3 runs 17 residues. The CDR3 DNA follows: TGTGCCAGCAGTTCCCAAACCTTACAGTGGGGCCAAGAGACCCAGTACTTC. Protein sequence: CASSSQTLQWGQETQYF.

By its share, this clonotype is medium-sized. The V and J genes are TRBV20-1 and TRBJ1-5, with 8 bases identical to TRBD1. Germline V gene lookup returns CDR1 DFQATT and CDR2 SNEGSKA (reference sequence). The CDR3 extends over 16 amino acids. V was pared by 0 bases and J by 1 base, with 5 bases of the junction left unmatched. CDR3 DNA: TGCAGTGCTAGAGACCCGACAGGGGCCAGCAATCAGCCCCAGCATTTT. Translating it yields CSARDPTGASNQPQHF.

This clonotype showed up many times. This sequence joins TRBV27 and TRBJ2-2; TRBD2 matches at 10 bases. Germline V lookup: CDR1 MNHEY, CDR2 SMNVEV (reference sequence). V shed 6 bases and J 4 bases; nucleotides not matched to a gene: 8. This CDR3 has 16 residues. CDR3: CASSRTVAGGTGELFF. CDR3 coding DNA: TGTGCCAGCAGCCGCACCGTAGCGGGAGGCACCGGGGAGCTGTTTTTT.

This clonotype was detected ten times or more. V is TRBV28 and J is TRBJ2-2, with 9 bases matching TRBD2. The CDR3 has 16 amino acids. The J segment lost 7 bases and the V segment lost 3 bases, leaving 9 bases of the junction unmatched. Germline-derived CDR1 and CDR2 are MDHEN and SYDVKM. CDR3 coding DNA: TGTGCCAGCAGTTTCCTGGCGGGAGGGCCTGGCGGGGAGCTGTTTTTT. Residues: CASSFLAGGPGGELFF.

This clonotype showed up many times. This chain connects TRBV12-3 or TRBV12-4 to TRBJ1-2; TRBD1 matches at 8 bases. This CDR3 contains 14 residues. The V segment lost 7 bases and the J segment 3 bases; nucleotides outside the gene matches: 7. CDR3 nucleotides: TGTGCCAGCATCCGACAGGGGATTGACTATGGCTACACCTTC. It encodes CASIRQGIDYGYTF.

This clonotype appeared many times. J is TRBJ1-2 and V is TRBV29-1; D is undetermined. This CDR3 contains 12 residues. Germline V gene sequence: CDR1 SQVTM, CDR2 ANQGSEA. The V end was cut by 3 bases, the J end by 3 bases, with 8 bases between. The CDR3 sequence is CSVDSRDYGYTF. The CDR3 bases are TGCAGCGTTGATTCCAGAGACTATGGCTACACCTTC.

This clonotype was detected ten times or more. V is TRBV12-3 or TRBV12-4 and J is TRBJ1-2, with D possibly matching TRBD1 (5 bases). The CDR3 is 14 amino acids. Deletions cut 3 bases from V and 4 bases from J, with 12 bases between. The CDR3 coding sequence is TGTGCCAGCAGTTTGGGGCAGAACAGCTATGGCTACACCTTC. This sequence encodes CASSLGQNSYGYTF.

This clonotype was recorded many times. The chain recombines TRBV5-6 with TRBJ2-7; 16 positions agree with TRBD2. The germline CDR1 and CDR2 sequences are SGHDT and YYEEEE. V gave up 4 bases and J gave up 5 bases; unmatched junction bases: 9. The CDR3 spans 17 residues. This CDR3 is CASSPGLAGGRRHEQYF. CDR3 in DNA: TGTGCCAGCAGCCCGGGACTAGCGGGAGGGCGACGGCACGAGCAGTACTTC.

This clonotype was recorded many times. The genes are TRBV3-1 and TRBJ2-5; either TRBD1 or TRBD2 may fit D (5 bases each). The germline gives CDR1 LGHDT, CDR2 YNNKEL (reference sequence). Trimming pared 1 base from V and 4 bases from J, leaving 10 bases between. This CDR3 is 14 amino acids long. CDR3 sequence: CASSQGAGRETQYF. For the CDR3, the DNA is TGTGCCAGCAGCCAAGGTGCAGGGAGAGAGACCCAGTACTTC.

There are many counts of this clonotype. This rearrangement joins TRBV12-3 or TRBV12-4 to TRBJ2-5; 8 bases are shared with TRBD2. V shed 6 bases, J shed 5 bases, and the junction held 11 bases outside the gene matches. This CDR3 has 15 residues. CDR3 residues: CASSTTSAQEETQYF. The DNA for the CDR3 is TGTGCCAGCAGCACGACTAGCGCTCAAGAGGAGACCCAGTACTTC.

This clonotype was detected ten times or more. The chain carries TRBV12-3 or TRBV12-4 and TRBJ2-7, with D hard to call. The V end lost 3 bases, the J end lost 6 bases, and 12 bases lay between the germline ends. This CDR3 contains 13 residues. The CDR3 nucleotides read TGTGCCAGCAGTTTGGACCGATCATCCGAGCAGTACTTC. As protein: CASSLDRSSEQYF.

This clonotype was detected ten times or more. The V call is TRBV20-1, the J call TRBJ2-1; D ambiguous. The V gene lost 0 bases and the J gene lost 8 bases, with 5 bases spanning the gap. The germline V gene encodes CDR1 DFQATT and CDR2 SNEGSKA (reference sequence). The CDR3 consists of 11 residues. CDR3 DNA: TGCAGTGCTAGAGAAGTGTATGAGCAGTTCTTC. It is translated as CSAREVYEQFF.

This clonotype was detected ten times or more. The rearrangement uses TRBV7-2 and TRBJ2-3; no clear D. The CDR3 spans 14 residues. CDR1 is SGHTA, CDR2 FQGNSA, per germline. Trimming shortened V by 5 bases and J by 2 bases, and 11 bases separated the two germline ends. CDR3 region: CASSTRLNTDTQYF. CDR3 nucleotides: TGTGCCAGCAGCACCAGACTGAACACAGATACGCAGTATTTT.

This clonotype was found many times. This rearrangement joins TRBV27 to TRBJ2-1; 7 bases fit TRBD2. The V gene end was trimmed by 6 bases and the J gene end by 6 bases; junction bases not matched to a gene: 20. Germline V gene sequence: CDR1 MNHEY, CDR2 SMNVEV (reference sequence). CDR3 length equals 18 residues. The CDR3 DNA is TGTGCCAGCAGCCAACGCGGGGGTGTGGCTACCGGGGGCAATGAGCAGTTCTTC. Translating it yields CASSQRGGVATGGNEQFF.

This clonotype was observed many times. This chain uses TRBV12-3 or TRBV12-4 with TRBJ2-1, with 7 bases matching TRBD2. This CDR3 comprises 13 residues. J lost 14 bases, V lost 6 bases, and 13 bases had no gene match. CDR3 protein: CASSLTAGERKFF. The CDR3 DNA sequence: TGTGCCAGCAGCCTTACGGCGGGGGAAAGGAAGTTCTTC.

This clonotype occurred many times. The gene calls are TRBV28 and TRBJ2-3, with a possible D match to TRBD2 (5 bases). Germline CDR1 MDHEN, CDR2 SYDVKM. V lost 4 bases to trimming and J lost 3 bases, with 14 bases between them. This CDR3 comprises 15 residues. Here the CDR3 reads CASSSRGIGTDTQYF. Written as DNA, the CDR3 is TGTGCCAGCAGTTCCCGGGGAATCGGGACAGATACGCAGTATTTT.

This clonotype was counted many times. This rearrangement joins TRBV6-1 to TRBJ2-2, with D possibly being TRBD1 (6 bases). V was shortened by 7 bases and J by 0 bases, with 9 bases between the two germline ends. The germline V gene has CDR1 MNHNS and CDR2 SASEGT. The CDR3 loop spans 14 amino acids. The CDR3 protein is CASIGTTNTGELFF. CDR3 sequence (DNA): TGTGCCAGCATTGGGACAACGAACACCGGGGAGCTGTTTTTT.

This clonotype occurred a few times. The V call is TRBV28, the J call TRBJ2-5, with TRBD2 matching 7 bases. This CDR3 comprises 13 residues. Germline lookup yields CDR1 MDHEN and CDR2 SYDVKM. Unmatched junction bases numbered 7, after V lost 7 bases and J lost 5 bases. The CDR3 DNA reads as TGTGCCAGCACCACCCACGGGGGGGAGACCCAGTACTTC. Protein product: CASTTHGGETQYF. The full variable domain, its missing parts supplied by reference TRBV28 and TRBJ2-5, is DVKVTQSSRYLVKRTGEKVFLECVQDMDHENMFWYRQDPGLGLRLIYFSYDVKMKEKGDIPEGYSVSREKKERFSLILESASTNQTSMYLCASTTHGGETQYFGPGTRLLVL.

The chain has TRBV29-1 and TRBJ2-2; TRBD1 matches 9 bases. The CDR3 has 15 residues. Germline values: CDR1 SQVTM, CDR2 ANQGSEA. V trimming: 2 bases; J trimming: 7 bases; junction bases outside the gene matches: 8. CDR3 sequence (DNA): TGCAGCGTTGAAAAACAGGGGGCTTGGGGCGGGGAGCTGTTTTTT. It is translated as CSVEKQGAWGGELFF.